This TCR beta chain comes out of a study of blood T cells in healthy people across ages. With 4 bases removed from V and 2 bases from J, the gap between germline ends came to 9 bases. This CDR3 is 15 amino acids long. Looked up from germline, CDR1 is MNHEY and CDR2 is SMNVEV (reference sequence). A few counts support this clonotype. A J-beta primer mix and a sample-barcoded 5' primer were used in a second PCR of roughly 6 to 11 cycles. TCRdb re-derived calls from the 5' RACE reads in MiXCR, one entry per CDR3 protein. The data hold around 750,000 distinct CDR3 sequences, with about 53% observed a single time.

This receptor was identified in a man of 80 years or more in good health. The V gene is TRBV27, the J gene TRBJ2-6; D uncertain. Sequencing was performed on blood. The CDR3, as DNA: TGTGCCAGCAGTTCCCCGGTCCCTGGGGCCAACGTCCTGACTTTC. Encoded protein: CASSSPVPGANVLTF.